Here is one T cell receptor (beta chain) with its context. Its antigen is undetermined. This sample is drawn from a study of blood T cells in healthy people across ages. Notes on the study in general: TCR beta diversity per million T cells fell roughly linearly with age. The diversity estimates, figures obtained from one million T cells, were considered underestimates.

A second PCR, run for about 6 to 11 cycles, used a sample-barcoded 5' primer plus a J-beta primer mix. MiXCR, applied by TCRdb to the 5' RACE reads, yields one record per CDR3 protein. There are over 600,000 distinct CDR3 sequences in the sample; around 45% occur only once, and less than 20% lies in the top ten. The CDR3 sequence is 14 residues long. The V and J ends lost 4 bases and 7 bases respectively, with 14 bases between them. Germline V gives CDR1 SGHDT, CDR2 YYEEEE. The sequence was obtained from an elderly man in good health. The chain is built from TRBV5-6 and TRBJ1-4; no clear D gene. Sequencing was carried out using blood. The DNA of the CDR3 is TGTGCCAGCAGCAACCCGGGTTCTAGTGAAAAACTGTTTTTT. Translation: CASSNPGSSEKLFF.